Sequencing of this TCR beta chain was carried out in a study of blood T cell repertoires in COVID-19. Clones were read by immunoSEQ multiplex PCR, and TCRdb kept only the in-frame ones, dropping some. The sample records over 250,000 clones, about 85% being singletons. This receptor was identified in a human donor in a cohort sampled during active COVID-19. Material for sequencing was peripheral blood.

In DNA, the CDR3 is TGTGCCAGCACAACTAGGACTACAGTTTACAATGAGCAGTTCTTC. Its protein is CASTTRTTVYNEQFF. This chain links TRBV2 with TRBJ2-1; a weak D match, TRBD2 (6 bases). The germline CDR1 and CDR2 sequences are SNHLY and FYNNEI. Between the trimmed V and J ends, which lost 7 bases and 4 bases, there was a span of 17 bases. The CDR3 is made up of 15 amino acids.